Shown below are 23 T cell receptor beta chains from a single sample sequenced in a study of blood T cell repertoires in COVID-19. Some clones are missing from TCRdb's copy, which holds only in-frame ones; the method was immunoSEQ multiplex PCR. The sample records approximately 210,000 clones, 82% being singletons. Sequenced input: PBMCs or T cells enriched from blood (not recorded which). Receptors originate from a man in his forties or fifties who had recovered from COVID-19.

This clone came up once. The gene calls are TRBV5-6 and TRBJ1-3, with a possible D match to TRBD1 (5 bases). Trimming took 0 bases from V and 0 from J, leaving 10 bases between them. The CDR3 has 16 residues. The V gene's germline CDR1 is SGHDT and CDR2 YYEEEE. The CDR3 loop reads CASSLVGRVSGNTIYF. Here the CDR3 DNA reads TGTGCCAGCAGCTTGGTTGGCAGGGTCTCTGGAAACACCATATATTTT. The full variable domain, completed using reference TRBV5-6 and TRBJ1-3, is DAGVTQSPTHLIKTRGQQVTLRCSPKSGHDTVSWYQQALGQGPQFIFQYYEEEERQRGNFPDRFSGHQFPNYSSELNVNALLLGDSALYLCASSLVGRVSGNTIYFGEGSWLTVV.

This sequence joins TRBV7-2 and TRBJ2-2; the match to TRBD2 covers 8 bases. V was clipped by 1 base and J by 6 bases; unmatched bases: 4. The CDR3 extends over 15 amino acids. Per the germline V gene, CDR1 is SGHTA and CDR2 is FQGNSA. The CDR3 region has the DNA TGTGCCAGCAGCTTAGGCGGGACTAGATCCGGGGAGCTGTTTTTT. This sequence encodes CASSLGGTRSGELFF.

The chain uses TRBV7-9 and TRBJ1-2; possible D gene TRBD1, 5 bases. V was trimmed by 5 bases and J by 3 bases, leaving 10 bases between them. Germline V gene lookup returns CDR1 SEHNR and CDR2 FQNEAQ (reference sequence). The CDR3 loop spans 13 amino acids. CDR3: CASSPGRDYGYTF. The CDR3 coding sequence is TGTGCCAGCAGCCCTGGCAGGGACTATGGCTACACCTTC.

The CDR3 here is CASSEQGLGGYTF. The CDR3, as DNA: TGTGCCAGCAGTGAACAGGGTTTAGGTGGCTACACCTTC. This sequence joins TRBV6-1 and TRBJ1-2; the D gene is possibly TRBD1 (5 bases). Germline lookup yields CDR1 MNHNS and CDR2 SASEGT. With 2 bases removed from V and 7 bases from J, the gap between germline ends came to 11 bases. The CDR3 loop spans 13 amino acids.

The chain combines TRBV4-3 with TRBJ2-3; no firm D call. V was cut by 2 bases and J by 2 bases, with 11 bases left in between. The CDR3 covers 15 residues. Looked up from germline, CDR1 is LGHNA and CDR2 is YSLEER. Here the CDR3 DNA reads TGCGCCAGCAGCCAATCTATTTCTACCACAGATACGCAGTATTTT. Translating it yields CASSQSISTTDTQYF.

This clone was found a few times. CDR3 DNA: TGCGCCAGCAGCCAAGGCCAACTAGCGGGAGGGTACAATGAGCAGTTCTTC. It specifies CASSQGQLAGGYNEQFF. The rearrangement uses TRBV4-3 and TRBJ2-1; 13 bases line up with TRBD2. Germline CDR1 LGHNA, CDR2 YSLEER. The V segment lost 1 base and the J segment 4 bases; nucleotides outside the gene matches: 4. The CDR3 covers 17 residues.

This chain connects TRBV5-1 to TRBJ2-2; 8 nucleotides align to TRBD1. The ends lost 4 bases at V and 4 bases at J; junction bases unmatched: 12. CDR3 size: 17 residues. Germline-derived CDR1 and CDR2 are SGHRS and YFSETQ. The CDR3 DNA reads as TGCGCCAGCAGCGTTCTAACAGGGGGAGGTGTCACCGGGGAGCTGTTTTTT. Translation: CASSVLTGGGVTGELFF.

This chain links TRBV30 with TRBJ1-2, with TRBD1 matching over 7 bases. With 2 bases clipped from V and 7 bases from J, the junction kept 7 bases outside the gene matches. The CDR3 length is 13 residues. The germline CDR1 and CDR2 sequences are GTSNPN and SVGIG (reference sequence). The CDR3 protein is CAWSITGATGYTF. In DNA, the CDR3 is TGTGCCTGGAGTATCACAGGGGCGACTGGCTACACCTTC.

In regard to this clone: In the same sample, other DNA sequences code for this CDR3. The genes are TRBV11-2 and TRBJ2-1, with TRBD2 as a possible D gene (6 bases). CDR3 length: 13 residues. Trimming left V 0 bases short and J 9 bases short, with 9 bases between. Germline loops: CDR1 SGHAT, CDR2 FQNNGV. The chain's CDR3 is CASSLEAGGEQFF. In DNA, the CDR3 is TGTGCCAGCAGCTTAGAGGCCGGGGGTGAGCAGTTCTTC.

Only one count was recorded for this clone. The chain couples TRBV18 to TRBJ1-2, with D maybe TRBD1 (6 bases). Germline CDR1 and CDR2: KGHSH and LQKENI. The ends were cut back, 3 bases at V and 6 bases at J, with 11 bases in the middle. This CDR3 is built from 13 residues. The CDR3 loop reads CASSPQGQNGYTF. CDR3 bases: TGTGCCAGCTCACCTCAGGGGCAGAATGGCTACACCTTC.

The chain couples TRBV5-6 to TRBJ2-1; the match to TRBD2 covers 14 bases. CDR3 length: 19 amino acids. Trimming removed 2 bases from V and 2 bases from J; junction bases left unmatched: 9. Germline lookup yields CDR1 SGHDT and CDR2 YYEEEE. CDR3 sequence (DNA): TGTGCCAGCAGCTTAAGGGGACTAGCGGGAGTAGTAACCTACAATGAGCAGTTCTTC. Amino acids: CASSLRGLAGVVTYNEQFF.

The chain employs TRBV9 and TRBJ2-2; 16 nucleotides agree with TRBD2. With 2 bases clipped from V and 5 bases from J, the junction kept 0 bases outside the gene matches. The CDR3 is 16 amino acids. Germline assignment: CDR1 SGDLS and CDR2 YYNGEE. The CDR3 protein is CASSVGLAGGTGELFF. The CDR3 coding sequence is TGTGCCAGCAGCGTGGGACTAGCGGGAGGGACCGGGGAGCTGTTTTTT.

The V call is TRBV4-3, the J call TRBJ2-3; tentative D call: TRBD2 (5 bases). This CDR3 has 15 amino acids. Deletions cut 5 bases from V and 5 bases from J, with 17 bases between. CDR1 LGHNA and CDR2 YSLEER come from the germline V gene. The CDR3 DNA follows: TGCGCCAGCAGCGGCCTACGGGGAGATGGAGATACGCAGTATTTT. Residues: CASSGLRGDGDTQYF.

The V gene is TRBV12-5, the J gene TRBJ1-6; 7 bases agree with TRBD1. The CDR3 covers 21 residues. Trimming at V came to 3 bases and at J to 9 bases, leaving 26 bases not matched to a gene. The germline CDR1 and CDR2 sequences are LGHNT and FRNRAP. Here the CDR3 reads CASGLPAQGRINRVFCSPLHF. The CDR3 DNA reads as TGTGCTAGTGGTTTACCGGCACAGGGGAGAATTAATCGGGTGTTTTGTTCACCCCTCCACTTT.

This clone was counted once. This chain connects TRBV5-4 to TRBJ1-1; 8 bases fit TRBD1. Germline V lookup: CDR1 SGHNT, CDR2 YYREEE (reference sequence). This CDR3 comprises 15 residues. V trimming: 0 bases; J trimming: 6 bases; junction bases outside the gene matches: 7. The CDR3 coding sequence is TGTGCCAGCAGCTTGGAAGGACAGGGAGGCGCTGAAGCTTTCTTT. Translation gives CASSLEGQGGAEAFF.

The chain employs TRBV5-1 and TRBJ1-1, with TRBD1 matching 7 bases. The germline V gene has CDR1 SGHRS and CDR2 YFSETQ. Losses at the gene ends were 0 bases for V and 6 bases for J; bases not matched to a gene: 5. The CDR3 length is 14 residues. DNA of the CDR3: TGCGCCAGCAGCTTGGGGGGACAGCCCGCTGAAGCTTTCTTT. Residues: CASSLGGQPAEAFF.

This chain links TRBV2 with TRBJ1-2; 11 bases map to TRBD1. Germline lookup yields CDR1 SNHLY and CDR2 FYNNEI. J was trimmed by 0 bases and V by 7 bases; bases with no gene match: 7. This CDR3 region has 16 residues. The CDR3 DNA is TGTGCCAGCATCGGGACAGGGGGGTCGGCTAACTATGGCTACACCTTC. Its translation is CASIGTGGSANYGYTF.

In this sample, this clone turned up once. V usage is TRBV30 and J usage is TRBJ1-4, with D possibly TRBD1 on 6 matching bases. From germline, CDR1 is GTSNPN and CDR2 SVGIG (reference sequence). V was cut by 2 bases and J by 8 bases, with 6 bases left in between. The CDR3 is made up of 11 amino acids. CDR3: CAWSQGEKLFF. DNA for the CDR3: TGTGCCTGGAGTCAGGGGGAAAAACTGTTTTTT.

The gene calls are TRBV6-5 and TRBJ1-1, with D possibly being TRBD1 (5 bases). Trimming took 4 bases from V and 5 from J, leaving 17 bases between them. The germline CDR1 and CDR2 sequences are MNHEY and SVGAGI. The CDR3 loop spans 15 amino acids. The DNA for the CDR3 is TGTGCCAGCAGTTCCCTCGGGGCGGGAAGAACTGAAGCTTTCTTT. Amino acids: CASSSLGAGRTEAFF.

The rearrangement uses TRBV9 and TRBJ2-1, with TRBD2 as a possible D gene (5 bases). Trimming removed 3 bases at V and 3 bases at J, with 10 bases between. CDR3 size: 14 residues. Germline V gives CDR1 SGDLS, CDR2 YYNGEE. The CDR3 DNA follows: TGTGCCAGCAGCGCCCTGGAGGACTACAATGAGCAGTTCTTC. Protein product: CASSALEDYNEQFF.

The rearrangement uses TRBV14 and TRBJ2-2, with a weak D call TRBD1 (6 bases). Germline values: CDR1 SGHDN, CDR2 FVKESK. CDR3 size: 15 residues. V lost 2 bases and J 4 bases, leaving 11 bases between the germline ends. CDR3 DNA: TGTGCCAGCAGCCAAAACAGGGACGGCACCGGGGAGCTGTTTTTT. This gives the protein CASSQNRDGTGELFF.

This chain connects TRBV15 to TRBJ1-1; TRBD1 agrees at 8 bases. In germline, CDR1 is LNHNV, CDR2 YYDKDF (reference sequence). CDR3 length: 13 amino acids. V lost 4 bases to trimming and J lost 4 bases; unmatched junction nucleotides: 2. The CDR3 sequence is CATSMTGVTEAFF. As DNA, the CDR3 is TGTGCCACCAGCATGACAGGGGTCACTGAAGCTTTCTTT.

This chain links TRBV24-1 with TRBJ2-5; 11 nucleotides line up with TRBD2. This CDR3 has 15 amino acids. CDR1 KGHDR and CDR2 SFDVKD come from the germline V gene. V was pared by 3 bases and J by 5 bases, with 4 bases of the junction left unmatched. CDR3 protein: CATSDSRTSGETQYF. CDR3 DNA sequence: TGTGCCACCAGTGATAGTCGGACTAGCGGGGAGACCCAGTACTTC.